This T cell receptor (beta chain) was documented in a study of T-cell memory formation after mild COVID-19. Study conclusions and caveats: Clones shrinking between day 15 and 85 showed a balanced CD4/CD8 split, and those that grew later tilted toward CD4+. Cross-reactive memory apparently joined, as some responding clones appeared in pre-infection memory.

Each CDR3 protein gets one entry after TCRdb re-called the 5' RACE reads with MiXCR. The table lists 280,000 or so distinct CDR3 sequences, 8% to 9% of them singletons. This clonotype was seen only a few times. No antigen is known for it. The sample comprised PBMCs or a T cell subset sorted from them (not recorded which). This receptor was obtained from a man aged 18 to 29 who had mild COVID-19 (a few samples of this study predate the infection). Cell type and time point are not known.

The CDR3 here is CASSPRDRVLYEQYF. CDR3 nucleotide sequence: TGTGCCAGCAGCCCAAGGGACAGGGTACTGTACGAGCAGTACTTC. The chain employs TRBV9 and TRBJ2-7, with 9 bases lining up with TRBD1. V lost 4 bases and J lost 4; bases outside the gene matches: 9. Germline loops: CDR1 SGDLS, CDR2 YYNGEE. The CDR3 spans 15 residues. Drawing the rest from reference TRBV9 and TRBJ2-7, the complete variable domain is DSGVTQTPKHLITATGQRVTLRCSPRSGDLSVYWYQQSLDQGLQFLIQYYNGEERAKGNILERFSAQQFPDLHSELNLSSLELGDSALYFCASSPRDRVLYEQYFGPGTRLTVT.